The source of this T cell receptor (beta chain) is a study of Graves' ophthalmopathy and Graves' hyperthyroidism. TCR beta CDR3 amplification used RNA transcripts. Second-round multiplex PCR followed a first-round RT-PCR using HTBI primers. TCRdb fed the multiplex PCR reads into MiXCR, producing one record per CDR3 protein. The repertoire holds a few hundred thousand distinct CDR3 sequences, with 35% to 45% as singletons. This clonotype was found many times. The CDR3 loop spans 15 amino acids. Germline-derived CDR1 and CDR2 are MNHNS and SASEGT. Trimming took off 6 bases at V and 7 bases at J, with 19 bases between the two ends.

This rearrangement joins TRBV6-1 to TRBJ1-5, with a possible D match to TRBD1 (6 bases). The clonotype originates from an adult man with Graves' hyperthyroidism. The sequencing sample was made of peripheral blood or thyroid tissue (not recorded which). CDR3 sequence: CASSASDRRGQPQHF. CDR3 DNA sequence: TGTGCCAGCAGCGCCTCGGACAGACGGGGCCAGCCCCAGCATTTT.